The T cell receptor (beta chain) under discussion was sequenced for a study of technical replicates of blood from a few donors. V lost 2 bases and J lost 4, with 12 bases in between. The CDR3 is 15 residues long. Germline V gene lookup returns CDR1 SGHDT and CDR2 YYEEEE. Assay: immunoSEQ multiplex PCR; the TCRdb copy retains only in-frame clones and omits some. The sample comprises 65,000 to 80,000 clones, 85% to 95% of which are singletons, and 0.35% to 0.45% rests with the top ten. The V gene is TRBV5-6, the J gene TRBJ1-4; D unresolved. Sequencing was performed on T cells isolated from PBMCs. The receptor comes from a human donor in good health. CDR3 loop: CASSFIGINNEKLFF. The CDR3 coding sequence is TGTGCCAGCAGCTTCATCGGGATAAATAATGAAAAACTGTTTTTT. The variable domain in full, completed from reference TRBV5-6 and TRBJ1-4, reads DAGVTQSPTHLIKTRGQQVTLRCSPKSGHDTVSWYQQALGQGPQFIFQYYEEEERQRGNFPDRFSGHQFPNYSSELNVNALLLGDSALYLCASSFIGINNEKLFFGSGTQLSVL.